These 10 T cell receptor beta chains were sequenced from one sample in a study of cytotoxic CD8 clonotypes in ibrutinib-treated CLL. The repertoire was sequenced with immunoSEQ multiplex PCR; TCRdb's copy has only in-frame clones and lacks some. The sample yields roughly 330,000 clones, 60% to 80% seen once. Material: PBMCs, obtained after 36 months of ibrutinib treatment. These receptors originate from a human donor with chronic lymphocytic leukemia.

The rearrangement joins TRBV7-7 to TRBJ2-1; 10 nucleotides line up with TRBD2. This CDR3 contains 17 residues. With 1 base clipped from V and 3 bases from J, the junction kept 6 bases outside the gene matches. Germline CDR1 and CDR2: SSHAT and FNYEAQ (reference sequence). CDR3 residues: CASSLGAGLADYNEQFF. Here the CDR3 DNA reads TGTGCCAGCAGCTTAGGAGCCGGACTAGCGGACTACAATGAGCAGTTCTTC.

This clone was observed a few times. Here the CDR3 reads CATSSGTQSKEFF. As DNA, the CDR3 is TGTGCCACCAGCAGCGGGACTCAAAGTAAGGAGTTCTTC. This chain uses TRBV15 with TRBJ2-1, with D possibly TRBD2 on 6 matching bases. The V gene lost 3 bases and the J gene lost 14 bases, with 17 bases spanning the gap. CDR1 and CDR2 from the germline V gene are LNHNV and YYDKDF (reference sequence). The CDR3 spans 13 residues.

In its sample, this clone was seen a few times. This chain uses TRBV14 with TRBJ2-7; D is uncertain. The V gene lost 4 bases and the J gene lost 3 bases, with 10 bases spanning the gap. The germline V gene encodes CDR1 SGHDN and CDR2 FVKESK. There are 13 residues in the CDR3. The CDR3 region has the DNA TGTGCCAGCAGCCCCAGACCGTACTACGAGCAGTACTTC. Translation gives CASSPRPYYEQYF. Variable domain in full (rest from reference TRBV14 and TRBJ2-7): EAGVTQFPSHSVIEKGQTVTLRCDPISGHDNLYWYRRVMGKEIKFLLHFVKESKQDESGMPNNRFLAERTGGTYSTLKVQPAELEDSGVYFCASSPRPYYEQYFGPGTRLTVT.

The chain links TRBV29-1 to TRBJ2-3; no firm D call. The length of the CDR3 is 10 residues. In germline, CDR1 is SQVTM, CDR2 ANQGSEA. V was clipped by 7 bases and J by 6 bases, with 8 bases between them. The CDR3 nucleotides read TGCAGCGGCGGAGACGATACGCAGTATTTT. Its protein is CSGGDDTQYF.

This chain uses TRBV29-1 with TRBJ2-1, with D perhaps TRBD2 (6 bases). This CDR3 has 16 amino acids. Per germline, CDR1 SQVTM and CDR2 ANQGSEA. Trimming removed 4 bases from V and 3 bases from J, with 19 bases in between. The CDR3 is CSVASLGSGVYNEQFF. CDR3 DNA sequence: TGCAGCGTTGCTTCTTTGGGTAGCGGAGTCTACAATGAGCAGTTCTTC.

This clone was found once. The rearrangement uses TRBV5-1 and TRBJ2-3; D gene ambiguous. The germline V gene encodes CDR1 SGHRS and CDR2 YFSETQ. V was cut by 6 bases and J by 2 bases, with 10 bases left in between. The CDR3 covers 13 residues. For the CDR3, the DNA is TGCGCCAGCACCTTTGGATTCACAGATACGCAGTATTTT. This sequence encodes CASTFGFTDTQYF.

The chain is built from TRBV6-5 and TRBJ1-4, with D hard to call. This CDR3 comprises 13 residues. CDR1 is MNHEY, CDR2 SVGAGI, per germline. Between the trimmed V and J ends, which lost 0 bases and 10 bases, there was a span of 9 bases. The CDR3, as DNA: TGTGCCAGCAGTTACTCTGGGTCGGGAAAACTGTTTTTT. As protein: CASSYSGSGKLFF.

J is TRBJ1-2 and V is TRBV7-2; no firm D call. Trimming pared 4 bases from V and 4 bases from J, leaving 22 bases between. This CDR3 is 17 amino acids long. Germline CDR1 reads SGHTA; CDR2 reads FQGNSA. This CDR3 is CASSSILQRTEGYGYTF. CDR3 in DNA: TGTGCCAGCAGCTCGATCCTCCAGAGGACGGAAGGCTATGGCTACACCTTC.

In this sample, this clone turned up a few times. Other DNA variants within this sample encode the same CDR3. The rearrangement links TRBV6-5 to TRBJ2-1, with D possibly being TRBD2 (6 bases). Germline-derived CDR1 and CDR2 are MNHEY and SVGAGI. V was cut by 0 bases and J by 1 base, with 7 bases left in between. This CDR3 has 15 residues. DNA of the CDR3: TGTGCCAGCAGTTACTCTCGGGGGTCCTACAATGAGCAGTTCTTC. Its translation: CASSYSRGSYNEQFF.

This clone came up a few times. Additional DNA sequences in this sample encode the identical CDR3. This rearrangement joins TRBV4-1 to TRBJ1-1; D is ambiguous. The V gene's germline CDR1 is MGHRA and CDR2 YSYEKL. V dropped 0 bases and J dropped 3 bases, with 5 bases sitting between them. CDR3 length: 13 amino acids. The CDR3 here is CASSQDWDTEAFF. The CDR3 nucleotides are TGCGCCAGCAGCCAAGATTGGGACACTGAAGCTTTCTTT.